This T cell receptor (beta chain) was captured in a study of technical replicates of blood from a handful of donors. Method: immunoSEQ multiplex PCR; TCRdb's copy keeps in-frame clones and lacks some. The sample holds roughly 82,000 clones; around nine tenths are singletons and the top ten take 0.27%. Germline V gene lookup returns CDR1 SGHTA and CDR2 FQGTGA. V lost 2 bases and J lost 7, with 12 bases in between. This CDR3 is 14 amino acids long. This rearrangement joins TRBV7-3 to TRBJ2-1; tentatively, D is TRBD1 (6 bases). This TCR was recovered from a human donor in good health. The sequencing sample was made of T cells isolated from PBMCs. As DNA, the CDR3 is TGTGCCAGCAGCTTAGGACAGTCCGGGAATGAGCAGTTCTTC. Translating it yields CASSLGQSGNEQFF.